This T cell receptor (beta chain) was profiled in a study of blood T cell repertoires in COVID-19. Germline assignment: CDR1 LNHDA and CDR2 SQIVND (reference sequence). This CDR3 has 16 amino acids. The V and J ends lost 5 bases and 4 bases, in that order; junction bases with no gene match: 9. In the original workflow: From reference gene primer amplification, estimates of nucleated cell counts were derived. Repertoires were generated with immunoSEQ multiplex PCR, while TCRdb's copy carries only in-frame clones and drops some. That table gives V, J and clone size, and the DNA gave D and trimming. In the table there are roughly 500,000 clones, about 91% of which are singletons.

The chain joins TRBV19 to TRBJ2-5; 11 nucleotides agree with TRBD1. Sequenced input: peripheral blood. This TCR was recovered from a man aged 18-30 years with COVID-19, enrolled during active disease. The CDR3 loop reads CASSPWTGGASETQYF. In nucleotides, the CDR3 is TGTGCCAGTAGTCCCTGGACAGGGGGCGCGTCAGAGACCCAGTACTTC.